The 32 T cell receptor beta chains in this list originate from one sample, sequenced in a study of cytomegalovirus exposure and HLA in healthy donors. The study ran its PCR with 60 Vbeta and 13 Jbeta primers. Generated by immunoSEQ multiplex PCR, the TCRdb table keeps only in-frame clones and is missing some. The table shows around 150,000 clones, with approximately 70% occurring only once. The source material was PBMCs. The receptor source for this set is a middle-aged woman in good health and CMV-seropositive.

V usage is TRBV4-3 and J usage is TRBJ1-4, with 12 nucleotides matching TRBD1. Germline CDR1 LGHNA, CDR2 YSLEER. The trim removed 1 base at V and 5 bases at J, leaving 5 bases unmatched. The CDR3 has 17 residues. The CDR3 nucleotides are TGCGCCAGCAGCCAAGTCGGGACAGGGGGCGGGAATGAAAAACTGTTTTTT. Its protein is CASSQVGTGGGNEKLFF.

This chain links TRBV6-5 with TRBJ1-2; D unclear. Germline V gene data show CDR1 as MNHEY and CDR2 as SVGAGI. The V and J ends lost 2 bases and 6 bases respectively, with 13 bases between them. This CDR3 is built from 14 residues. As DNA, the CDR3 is TGTGCCAGCAGTTACACCACGCCCAGTCATGGCTACACCTTC. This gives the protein CASSYTTPSHGYTF.

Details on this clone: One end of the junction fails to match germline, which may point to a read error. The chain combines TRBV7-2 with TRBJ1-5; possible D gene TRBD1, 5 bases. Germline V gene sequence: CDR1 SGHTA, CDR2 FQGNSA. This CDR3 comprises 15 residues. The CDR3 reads CASSFRGTSNQPQNF. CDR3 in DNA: TGTGCCAGCAGCTTTCGGGGGACGAGCAATCAGCCCCAGAATTTT.

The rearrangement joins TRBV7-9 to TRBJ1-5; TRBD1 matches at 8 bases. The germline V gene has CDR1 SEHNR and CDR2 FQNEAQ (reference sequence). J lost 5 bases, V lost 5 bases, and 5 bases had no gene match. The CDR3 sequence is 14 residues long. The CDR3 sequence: CASSHGTGDQPQHF. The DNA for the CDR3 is TGTGCCAGCAGCCACGGGACAGGTGATCAGCCCCAGCATTTT.

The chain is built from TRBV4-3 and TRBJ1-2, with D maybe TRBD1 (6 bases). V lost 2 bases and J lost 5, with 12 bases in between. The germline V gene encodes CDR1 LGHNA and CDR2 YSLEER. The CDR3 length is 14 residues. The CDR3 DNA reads TGCGCCAGCAGCCAAACGACAGGATCTTATGGCTACACCTTC. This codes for CASSQTTGSYGYTF.

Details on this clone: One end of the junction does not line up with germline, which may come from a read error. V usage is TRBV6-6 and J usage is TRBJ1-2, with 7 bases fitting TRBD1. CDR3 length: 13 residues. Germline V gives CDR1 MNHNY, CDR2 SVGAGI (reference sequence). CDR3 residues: CASSTQGGEGYPF. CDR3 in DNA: TGTGCCAGCAGTACTCAGGGGGGCGAGGGCTACCCCTTC.

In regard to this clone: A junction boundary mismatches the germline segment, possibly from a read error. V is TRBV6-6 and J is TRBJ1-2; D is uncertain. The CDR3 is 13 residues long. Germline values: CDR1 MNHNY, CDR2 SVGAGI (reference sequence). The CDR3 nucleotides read TGTGCCACCATTCTCGATGGCGGGGAAGGCTACCCCTTC. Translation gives CATILDGGEGYPF.

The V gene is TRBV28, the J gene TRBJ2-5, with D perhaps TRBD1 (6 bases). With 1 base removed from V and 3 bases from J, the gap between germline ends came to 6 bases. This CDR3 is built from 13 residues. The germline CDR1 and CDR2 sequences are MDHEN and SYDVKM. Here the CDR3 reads CASSLYREETQYF. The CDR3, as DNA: TGTGCCAGCAGTTTATACAGGGAAGAGACCCAGTACTTC.

CDR3 protein: CASRMGLAGDTQYF. The CDR3 DNA sequence: TGTGCCAGCAGAATGGGACTAGCGGGAGATACGCAGTATTTT. V usage is TRBV2 and J usage is TRBJ2-3; 12 nucleotides agree with TRBD2. Trimming took 6 bases from V and 5 from J; bases not matched to a gene: 3. The CDR3 runs 14 residues. Looked up from germline, CDR1 is SNHLY and CDR2 is FYNNEI.

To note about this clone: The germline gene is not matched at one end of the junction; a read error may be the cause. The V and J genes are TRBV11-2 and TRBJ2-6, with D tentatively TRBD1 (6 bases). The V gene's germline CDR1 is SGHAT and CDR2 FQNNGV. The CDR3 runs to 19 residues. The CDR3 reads CASSLDVARGVPGANVLPF. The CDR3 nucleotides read TGTGCCAGCAGCTTAGATGTTGCCAGGGGAGTTCCTGGGGCCAACGTCCTGCCTTTC.

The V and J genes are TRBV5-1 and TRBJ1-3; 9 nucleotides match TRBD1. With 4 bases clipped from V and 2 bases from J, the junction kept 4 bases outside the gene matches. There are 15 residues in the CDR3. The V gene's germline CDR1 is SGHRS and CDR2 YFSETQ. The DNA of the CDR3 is TGCGCCAGCAGCCCAGGGACAGGGACTGGAAACACCATATATTTT. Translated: CASSPGTGTGNTIYF.

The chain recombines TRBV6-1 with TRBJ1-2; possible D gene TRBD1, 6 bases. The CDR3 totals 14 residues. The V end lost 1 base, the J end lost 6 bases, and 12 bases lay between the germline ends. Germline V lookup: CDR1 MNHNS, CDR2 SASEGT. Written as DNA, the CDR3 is TGTGCCAGCAGTGAAGAAGGGGGTGTCGATGGCTACACCTTC. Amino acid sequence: CASSEEGGVDGYTF.

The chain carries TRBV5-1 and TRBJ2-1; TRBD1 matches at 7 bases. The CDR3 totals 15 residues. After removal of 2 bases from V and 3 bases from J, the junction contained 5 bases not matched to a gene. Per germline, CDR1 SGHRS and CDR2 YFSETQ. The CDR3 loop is CASSFGAGGYNEQFF. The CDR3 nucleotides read TGCGCCAGCAGCTTCGGGGCAGGGGGCTACAATGAGCAGTTCTTC.

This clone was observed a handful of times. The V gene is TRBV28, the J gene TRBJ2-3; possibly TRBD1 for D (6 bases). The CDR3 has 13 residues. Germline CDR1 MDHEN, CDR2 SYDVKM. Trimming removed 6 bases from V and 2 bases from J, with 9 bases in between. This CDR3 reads CASSRDNTDTQYF. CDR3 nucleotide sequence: TGTGCCAGCAGCCGGGACAACACAGATACGCAGTATTTT. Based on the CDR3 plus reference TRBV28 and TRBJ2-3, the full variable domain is DVKVTQSSRYLVKRTGEKVFLECVQDMDHENMFWYRQDPGLGLRLIYFSYDVKMKEKGDIPEGYSVSREKKERFSLILESASTNQTSMYLCASSRDNTDTQYFGPGTRLTVL.

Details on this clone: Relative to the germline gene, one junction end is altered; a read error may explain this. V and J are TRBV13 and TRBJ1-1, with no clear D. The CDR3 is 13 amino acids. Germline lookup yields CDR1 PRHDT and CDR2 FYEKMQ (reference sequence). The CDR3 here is CASSLGPMCEAFF. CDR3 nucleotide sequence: TGTGCCAGCAGTTTAGGGCCTATGTGTGAAGCTTTCTTT. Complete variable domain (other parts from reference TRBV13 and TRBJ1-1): AAGVIQSPRHLIKEKRETATLKCYPIPRHDTVYWYQQGPGQDPQFLISFYEKMQSDKGSIPDRFSAQQFSDYHSELNMSSLELGDSALYFCASSLGPMCEAFFGQGTRLTVV.

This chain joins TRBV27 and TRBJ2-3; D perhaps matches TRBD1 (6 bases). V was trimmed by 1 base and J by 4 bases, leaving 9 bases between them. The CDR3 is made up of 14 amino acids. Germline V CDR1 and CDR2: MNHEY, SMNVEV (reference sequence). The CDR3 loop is CASSLYRVPDTQYF. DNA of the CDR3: TGTGCCAGCAGTTTATACAGGGTCCCAGATACGCAGTATTTT.

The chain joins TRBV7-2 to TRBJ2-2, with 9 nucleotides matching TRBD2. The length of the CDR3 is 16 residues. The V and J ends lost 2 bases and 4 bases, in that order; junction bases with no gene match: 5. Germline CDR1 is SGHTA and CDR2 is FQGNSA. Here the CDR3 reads CASSLSASGVTGELFF. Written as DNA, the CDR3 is TGTGCCAGCAGCTTAAGTGCTAGCGGGGTCACCGGGGAGCTGTTTTTT.

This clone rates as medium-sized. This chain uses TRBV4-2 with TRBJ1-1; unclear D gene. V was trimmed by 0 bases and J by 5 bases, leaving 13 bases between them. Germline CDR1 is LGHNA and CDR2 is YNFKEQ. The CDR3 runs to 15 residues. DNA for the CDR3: TGTGCCAGCAGCCAAGATTCAAGTACATTAACTGAAGCTTTCTTT. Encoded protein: CASSQDSSTLTEAFF.

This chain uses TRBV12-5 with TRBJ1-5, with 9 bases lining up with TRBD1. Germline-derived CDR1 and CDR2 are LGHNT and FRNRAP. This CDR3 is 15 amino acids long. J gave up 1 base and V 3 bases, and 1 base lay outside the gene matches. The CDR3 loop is CASGFGTGSNQPQHF. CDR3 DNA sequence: TGTGCTAGTGGTTTTGGGACAGGGAGCAATCAGCCCCAGCATTTT.

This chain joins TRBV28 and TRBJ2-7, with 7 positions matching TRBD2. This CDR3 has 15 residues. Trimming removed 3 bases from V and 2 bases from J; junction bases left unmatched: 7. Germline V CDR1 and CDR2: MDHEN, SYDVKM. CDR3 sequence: CASSFASGGTYEQYF. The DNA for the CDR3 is TGTGCCAGCAGTTTCGCTAGCGGAGGGACCTACGAGCAGTACTTC.

CDR3 in DNA: TGTGCCAGCAGCTTAGAGCCTAGCGGGAGGGCCGGGGAGCTGTTTTTT. This translates into CASSLEPSGRAGELFF. The V gene is TRBV7-2, the J gene TRBJ2-2; 12 positions agree with TRBD2. The CDR3 is made up of 16 amino acids. Trimming cost V 1 base and J 6 bases; bases outside gene matches: 3. Per germline, CDR1 SGHTA and CDR2 FQGNSA.

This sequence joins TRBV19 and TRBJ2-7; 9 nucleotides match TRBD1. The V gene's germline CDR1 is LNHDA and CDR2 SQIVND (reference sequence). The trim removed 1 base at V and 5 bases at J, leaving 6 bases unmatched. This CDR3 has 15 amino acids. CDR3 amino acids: CASSIVGQGSHEQYF. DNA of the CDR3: TGTGCCAGTAGTATAGTGGGACAGGGAAGCCACGAGCAGTACTTC.

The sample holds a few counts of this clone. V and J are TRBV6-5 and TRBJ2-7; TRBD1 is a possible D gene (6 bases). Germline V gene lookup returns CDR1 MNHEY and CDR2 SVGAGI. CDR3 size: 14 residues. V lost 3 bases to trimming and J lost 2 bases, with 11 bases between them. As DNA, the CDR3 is TGTGCCAGCAGTTATTTACAGGGAACCTACGAGCAGTACTTC. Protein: CASSYLQGTYEQYF.

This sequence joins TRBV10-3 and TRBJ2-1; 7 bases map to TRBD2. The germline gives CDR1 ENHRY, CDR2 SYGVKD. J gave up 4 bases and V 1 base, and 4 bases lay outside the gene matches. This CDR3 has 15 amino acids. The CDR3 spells CAISELAGYYNEQFF. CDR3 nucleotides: TGTGCCATCAGTGAGTTAGCGGGCTATTACAATGAGCAGTTCTTC.

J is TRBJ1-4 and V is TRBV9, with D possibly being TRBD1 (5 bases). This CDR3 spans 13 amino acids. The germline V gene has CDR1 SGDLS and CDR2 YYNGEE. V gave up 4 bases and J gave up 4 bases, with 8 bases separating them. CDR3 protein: CASSSQGNEKLFF. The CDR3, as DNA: TGTGCCAGCAGCTCTCAGGGTAATGAAAAACTGTTTTTT.

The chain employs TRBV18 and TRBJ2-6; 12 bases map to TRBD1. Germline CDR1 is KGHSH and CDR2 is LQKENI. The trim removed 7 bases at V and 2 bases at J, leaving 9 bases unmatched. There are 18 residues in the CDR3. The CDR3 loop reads CASYGTGGPIPGANVLTF. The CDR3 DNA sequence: TGTGCCAGCTACGGGACAGGGGGCCCCATCCCTGGGGCCAACGTCCTGACTTTC.

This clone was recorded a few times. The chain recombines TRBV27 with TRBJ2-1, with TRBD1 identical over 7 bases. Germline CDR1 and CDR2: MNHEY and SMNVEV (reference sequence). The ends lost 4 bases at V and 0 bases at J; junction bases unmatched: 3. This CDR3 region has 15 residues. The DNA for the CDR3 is TGTGCCAGCAGTTCGACAGGGAGCTCCTACAATGAGCAGTTCTTC. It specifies CASSSTGSSYNEQFF.

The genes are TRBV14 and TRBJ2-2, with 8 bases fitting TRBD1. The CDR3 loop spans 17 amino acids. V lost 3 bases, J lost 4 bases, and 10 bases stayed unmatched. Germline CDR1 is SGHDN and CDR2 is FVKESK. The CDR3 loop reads CASSQEGAGGITGELFF. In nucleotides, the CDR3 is TGTGCCAGCAGCCAGGAGGGGGCAGGGGGCATCACCGGGGAGCTGTTTTTT.

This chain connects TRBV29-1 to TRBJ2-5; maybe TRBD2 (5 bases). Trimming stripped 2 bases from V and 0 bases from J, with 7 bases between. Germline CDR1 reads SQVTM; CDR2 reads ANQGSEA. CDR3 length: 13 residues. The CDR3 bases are TGCAGCGTTGAACGGACTTACCAAGAGACCCAGTACTTC. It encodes CSVERTYQETQYF.

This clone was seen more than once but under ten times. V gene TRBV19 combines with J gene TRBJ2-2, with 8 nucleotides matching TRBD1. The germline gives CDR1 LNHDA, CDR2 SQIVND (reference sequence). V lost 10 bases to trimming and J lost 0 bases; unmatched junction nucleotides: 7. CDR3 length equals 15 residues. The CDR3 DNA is TGTGCCACTAATAAACAGGGGGCGAACACCGGGGAGCTGTTTTTT. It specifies CATNKQGANTGELFF.

DNA of the CDR3: TGTGCCAGCAGTACACAGGTCAAGCCCCAGCATTTT. Encoded protein: CASSTQVKPQHF. The chain carries TRBV6-4 and TRBJ1-5; a weak D match, TRBD1 (5 bases). Germline CDR1 MRHNA, CDR2 SNTAGT. The germline V and J ends were trimmed by 5 bases and 8 bases, with 10 bases remaining between them. This CDR3 is built from 12 residues.

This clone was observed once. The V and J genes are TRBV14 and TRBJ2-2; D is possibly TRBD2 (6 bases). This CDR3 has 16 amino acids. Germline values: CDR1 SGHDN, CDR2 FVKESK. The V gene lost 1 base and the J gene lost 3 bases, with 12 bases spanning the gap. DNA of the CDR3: TGTGCCAGCAGCCAAGGGGCGGGACTCTACACCGGGGAGCTGTTTTTT. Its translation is CASSQGAGLYTGELFF.